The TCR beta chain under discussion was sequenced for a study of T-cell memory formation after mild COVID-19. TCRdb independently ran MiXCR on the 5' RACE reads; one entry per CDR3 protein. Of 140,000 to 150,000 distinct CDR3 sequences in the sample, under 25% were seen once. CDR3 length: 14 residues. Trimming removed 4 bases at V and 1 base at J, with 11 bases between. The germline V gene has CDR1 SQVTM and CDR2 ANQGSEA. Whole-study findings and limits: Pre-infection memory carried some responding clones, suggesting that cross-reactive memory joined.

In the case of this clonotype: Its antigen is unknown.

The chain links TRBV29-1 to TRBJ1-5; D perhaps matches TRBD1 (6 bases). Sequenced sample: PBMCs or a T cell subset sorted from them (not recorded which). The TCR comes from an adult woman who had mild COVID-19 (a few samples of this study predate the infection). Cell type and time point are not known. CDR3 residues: CSVGGGRSNQPQHF. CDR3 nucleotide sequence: TGCAGCGTTGGGGGGGGCAGGAGCAATCAGCCCCAGCATTTT.